This T cell receptor (beta chain) was obtained from a study of blood T cell repertoires in COVID-19. Method: immunoSEQ multiplex PCR; TCRdb's copy keeps in-frame clones and lacks some. Altogether 250,000 to 400,000 clones are present, roughly 88% being singletons, with the ten largest covering 1.6%. The receptor was derived from a woman aged 25 to 39 with COVID-19, enrolled during active disease. Input material: peripheral blood.

The CDR3 is CASSQGPWTVEKLFF. The CDR3 bases are TGCGCCAGCAGCCAAGGGCCCTGGACAGTTGAAAAACTGTTTTTT. The chain uses TRBV4-1 and TRBJ1-4; D may be TRBD1 (6 bases). Trimming pared 1 base from V and 7 bases from J, leaving 13 bases between. The CDR3 has 15 residues. Germline CDR1 MGHRA, CDR2 YSYEKL.